One sample yielded the 18 T cell receptor beta chains listed below, sequenced in a study of blood T cells in healthy people across ages. A J-beta primer mix and a sample-barcoded 5' primer were used in a second PCR of roughly 7 to 12 cycles. From the 5' RACE reads, TCRdb called clonotypes with MiXCR, one entry per CDR3 protein. The sample contains 1.5 million or so distinct CDR3 sequences, roughly 45% of which appear only once. Sequences were obtained from blood. These receptors originate from a woman between 18 and 29 years old in good health.

This clonotype appeared a few times. This rearrangement joins TRBV4-1 to TRBJ2-7; a weak D match, TRBD1 (5 bases). The CDR3 is 17 residues long. The V and J ends lost 4 bases and 0 bases respectively, with 19 bases between them. Per germline, CDR1 MGHRA and CDR2 YSYEKL. CDR3 loop: CASSPSVGVMISYEQYF. Written as DNA, the CDR3 is TGCGCCAGCAGCCCCTCAGTAGGGGTGATGATCTCCTACGAGCAGTACTTC.

This clonotype appeared many times. The DNA for the CDR3 is TGTGCCAGCAGCTTGACAGGGGGCGACGAGCAGTACTTC. Translating it yields CASSLTGGDEQYF. The V call is TRBV9, the J call TRBJ2-7, with 10 bases aligning to TRBD1. The CDR3 is 13 residues long. Germline trimming cut 4 bases from V and 5 bases from J; bases unmatched to any gene: 3. Germline V lookup: CDR1 SGDLS, CDR2 YYNGEE.

V is TRBV15 and J is TRBJ2-7, with D maybe TRBD2 (6 bases). The CDR3 extends over 17 amino acids. Germline V CDR1 and CDR2: LNHNV, YYDKDF (reference sequence). The V end was cut by 1 base, the J end by 1 base, with 17 bases between. The CDR3 DNA follows: TGTGCCACCAGCAGAGGGACAAGCGATGGGAGGTCCTACGAGCAGTACTTC. It yields the protein CATSRGTSDGRSYEQYF.

The chain is built from TRBV4-1 and TRBJ1-1; TRBD1 matches 9 bases. The germline CDR1 and CDR2 sequences are MGHRA and YSYEKL. The CDR3 covers 18 residues. V trimming: 0 bases; J trimming: 1 base; junction bases outside the gene matches: 9. In DNA, the CDR3 is TGCGCCAGCAGCCAAGACAGGACAGGGGACGGTCGGAACACTGAAGCTTTCTTT. Residues: CASSQDRTGDGRNTEAFF.

Only a few counts were recorded for this clonotype. The chain recombines TRBV6-1 with TRBJ2-7; TRBD1 might be the D (5 bases). V was clipped by 3 bases and J by 4 bases, with 19 bases between them. Looked up from germline, CDR1 is MNHNS and CDR2 is SASEGT. The CDR3 sequence is 16 residues long. CDR3 residues: CASSDSSGKGDYEQYF. DNA of the CDR3: TGTGCCAGCAGTGACTCCTCCGGTAAAGGGGATTACGAGCAGTACTTC.

The chain is built from TRBV20-1 and TRBJ2-5, with D perhaps matching TRBD2 (7 bases). The V end lost 3 bases, the J end lost 4 bases, and 15 bases lay between the germline ends. Per the germline V gene, CDR1 is DFQATT and CDR2 is SNEGSKA (reference sequence). The CDR3 spans 14 residues. The CDR3 coding sequence is TGCAGTGCTAGTAGGGGGGGGCCACGAGAGACCCAGTACTTC. It is translated as CSASRGGPRETQYF.

This clonotype was found many times. The rearrangement uses TRBV3-1 and TRBJ2-1; 7 nucleotides align to TRBD1. Germline V gives CDR1 LGHDT, CDR2 YNNKEL (reference sequence). This CDR3 has 15 amino acids. After removal of 3 bases from V and 4 bases from J, the junction contained 6 bases not matched to a gene. DNA of the CDR3: TGTGCCAGCAGCCACCCGGGACAGACATACAATGAGCAGTTCTTC. It encodes CASSHPGQTYNEQFF.

This clonotype was detected a few times. A read error is possible here, since a much larger clone lies one base away. The chain is built from TRBV12-3 or TRBV12-4 and TRBJ2-3; 7 nucleotides align to TRBD2. Unmatched junction bases numbered 2, after V lost 3 bases and J lost 2 bases. CDR3 size: 14 residues. CDR3 nucleotides: TGTGCCAGCAGTTTCGCGGGGGTCACAGATACGCAGTATTTT. Translated, it gives CASSFAGVTDTQYF.

In this sample, this clonotype turned up a few times. The chain links TRBV4-1 to TRBJ1-1; possibly TRBD1 for D (5 bases). The ends were cut back, 0 bases at V and 1 base at J, with 12 bases in the middle. This CDR3 is 16 amino acids long. The germline V gene has CDR1 MGHRA and CDR2 YSYEKL. The chain's CDR3 is CASSQDQGVGNTEAFF. CDR3 in DNA: TGCGCCAGCAGCCAAGATCAGGGAGTGGGGAACACTGAAGCTTTCTTT.

This sequence joins TRBV24-1 and TRBJ2-5, with D maybe TRBD2 (6 bases). CDR3 length: 15 amino acids. V lost 4 bases and J 1 base, leaving 12 bases between the germline ends. Germline loops: CDR1 KGHDR, CDR2 SFDVKD. CDR3 sequence (DNA): TGTGCCACCAGTGACGCGGTGGGGGGCCAAGAGACCCAGTACTTC. This codes for CATSDAVGGQETQYF.

In the case of this clonotype: At one end, the junction sequence differs from germline, possibly due to a read error. This chain links TRBV6-2 or TRBV6-3 with TRBJ2-7, with 7 positions matching TRBD2. The CDR3 is made up of 14 amino acids. Germline CDR1 is MNHEY and CDR2 is SVGEGT. This CDR3 is CTSSYGLADYEQYF. The CDR3 coding sequence is TGTACCAGCAGTTACGGCCTAGCGGACTACGAGCAGTACTTC.

This clonotype has a single count. The chain has TRBV11-2 and TRBJ2-3; no clear D gene. CDR3 length equals 18 residues. The V gene's germline CDR1 is SGHAT and CDR2 FQNNGV. Trimming cost V 4 bases and J 4 bases, with 24 bases left between them. CDR3 nucleotide sequence: TGTGCCAGCAGCTCATGTACCCCCAGCGAACGGCGACCAGATACGCAGTATTTT. Translation: CASSSCTPSERRPDTQYF.

The chain couples TRBV5-1 to TRBJ2-7; 7 positions match TRBD1. V was clipped by 0 bases and J by 3 bases; unmatched bases: 6. Germline-derived CDR1 and CDR2 are SGHRS and YFSETQ. CDR3 length: 15 residues. The DNA for the CDR3 is TGCGCCAGCAGCTTGGAGGACAGGACTTACTACGAGCAGTACTTC. Its translation is CASSLEDRTYYEQYF.

This clonotype was counted many times. The J gene is TRBJ2-7, the V gene TRBV2, with TRBD1 matching over 11 bases. V gave up 6 bases and J gave up 4 bases; unmatched junction bases: 5. Germline V CDR1 and CDR2: SNHLY, FYNNEI. The CDR3 totals 14 residues. The CDR3 DNA reads TGTGCCAGCAGGACCGGGACAGGGGGGTACGAGCAGTACTTC. Translated: CASRTGTGGYEQYF.

A few counts support this clonotype. CDR3 in amino acids: CASSPFTGSSYEQYF. The CDR3 bases are TGTGCCAGCAGTCCCTTTACAGGGTCCTCCTACGAGCAGTACTTC. This sequence joins TRBV27 and TRBJ2-7; TRBD1 is a possible D gene (6 bases). This CDR3 is 15 amino acids long. Germline CDR1 MNHEY, CDR2 SMNVEV (reference sequence). V was shortened by 5 bases and J by 0 bases, with 14 bases between the two germline ends.

This chain connects TRBV20-1 to TRBJ2-7; D is undetermined. This CDR3 is built from 12 residues. Trimming took 7 bases from V and 0 from J, leaving 10 bases between them. Germline V gene sequence: CDR1 DFQATT, CDR2 SNEGSKA (reference sequence). The chain's CDR3 is CSGNGGSYEQYF. The CDR3 region has the DNA TGCAGTGGGAACGGCGGCTCCTACGAGCAGTACTTC.

The chain has TRBV12-3 or TRBV12-4 and TRBJ2-2, with D tentatively TRBD2 (5 bases). The CDR3 spans 15 residues. V was clipped by 8 bases and J by 4 bases, with 17 bases between them. The CDR3 DNA reads as TGTGCCAGCCTCCGGGCGTTCGGAGGCACCGGGGAGCTGTTTTTT. Translated: CASLRAFGGTGELFF.

The chain combines TRBV20-1 with TRBJ2-7; no firm D call. Trimming took off 3 bases at V and 0 bases at J, with 9 bases between the two ends. This CDR3 has 13 amino acids. The germline gives CDR1 DFQATT, CDR2 SNEGSKA (reference sequence). The CDR3 here is CSARAQSSYEQYF. CDR3 nucleotide sequence: TGCAGTGCTAGGGCACAGTCCTCCTACGAGCAGTACTTC.